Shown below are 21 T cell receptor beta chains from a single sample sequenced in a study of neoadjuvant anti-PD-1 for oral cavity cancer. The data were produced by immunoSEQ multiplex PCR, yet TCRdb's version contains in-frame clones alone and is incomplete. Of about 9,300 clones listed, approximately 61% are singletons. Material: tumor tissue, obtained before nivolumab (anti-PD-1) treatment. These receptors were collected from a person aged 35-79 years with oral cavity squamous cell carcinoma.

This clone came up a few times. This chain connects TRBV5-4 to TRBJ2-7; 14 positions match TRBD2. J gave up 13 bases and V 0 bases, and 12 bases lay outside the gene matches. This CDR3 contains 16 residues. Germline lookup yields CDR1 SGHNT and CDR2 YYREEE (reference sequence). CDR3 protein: CASSLGLPGLAGVQYF. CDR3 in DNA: TGTGCCAGCAGCTTGGGTCTACCGGGACTAGCGGGAGTACAATACTTC.

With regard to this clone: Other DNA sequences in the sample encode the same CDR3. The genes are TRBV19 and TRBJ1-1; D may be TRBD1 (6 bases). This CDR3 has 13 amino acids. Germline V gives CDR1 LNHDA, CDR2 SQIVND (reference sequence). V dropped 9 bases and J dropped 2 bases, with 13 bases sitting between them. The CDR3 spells CASRDRPNTEAFF. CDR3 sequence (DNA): TGTGCCAGCAGAGACAGGCCAAACACTGAAGCTTTCTTT.

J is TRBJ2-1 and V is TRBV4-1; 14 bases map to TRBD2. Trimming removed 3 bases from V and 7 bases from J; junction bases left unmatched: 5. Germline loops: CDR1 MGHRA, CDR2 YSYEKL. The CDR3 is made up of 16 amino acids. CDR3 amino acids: CASSHVGLAGGNEQFF. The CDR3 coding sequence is TGCGCCAGCAGCCACGTCGGACTAGCGGGAGGTAATGAGCAGTTCTTC.

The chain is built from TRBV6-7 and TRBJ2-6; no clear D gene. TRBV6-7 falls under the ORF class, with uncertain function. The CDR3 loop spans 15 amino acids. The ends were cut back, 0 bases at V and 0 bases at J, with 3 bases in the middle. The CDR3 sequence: CASSYSCSGANVLTF. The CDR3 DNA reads TGTGCCAGCAGTTACTCGTGCTCTGGGGCCAACGTCCTGACTTTC.

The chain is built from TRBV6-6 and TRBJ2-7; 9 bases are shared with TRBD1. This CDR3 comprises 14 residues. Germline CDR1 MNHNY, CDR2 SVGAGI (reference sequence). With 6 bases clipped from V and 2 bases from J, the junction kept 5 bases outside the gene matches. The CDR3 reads CASRRTGGTYEQYF. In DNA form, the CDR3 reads TGTGCCAGCAGGCGCACAGGGGGCACCTACGAGCAGTACTTC.

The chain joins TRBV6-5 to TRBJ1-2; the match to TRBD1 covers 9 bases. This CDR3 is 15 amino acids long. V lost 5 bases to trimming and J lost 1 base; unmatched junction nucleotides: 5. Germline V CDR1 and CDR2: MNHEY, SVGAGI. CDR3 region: CASSPGTGSNYGYTF. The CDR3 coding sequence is TGTGCCAGCAGTCCCGGGACAGGGAGTAACTATGGCTACACCTTC.

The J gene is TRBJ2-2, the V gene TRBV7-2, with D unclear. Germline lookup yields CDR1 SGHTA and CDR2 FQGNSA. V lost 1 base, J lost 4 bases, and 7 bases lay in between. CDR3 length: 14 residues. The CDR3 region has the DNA TGTGCCAGCAGCTTAGGGACGGGCACCGGGGAGCTGTTTTTT. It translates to CASSLGTGTGELFF.

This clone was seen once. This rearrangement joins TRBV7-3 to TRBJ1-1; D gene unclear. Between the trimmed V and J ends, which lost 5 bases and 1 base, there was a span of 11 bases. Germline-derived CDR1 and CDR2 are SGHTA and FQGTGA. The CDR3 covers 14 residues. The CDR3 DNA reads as TGTGCCAGCAGCCCACTGAGGCGGAACACTGAAGCTTTCTTT. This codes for CASSPLRRNTEAFF.

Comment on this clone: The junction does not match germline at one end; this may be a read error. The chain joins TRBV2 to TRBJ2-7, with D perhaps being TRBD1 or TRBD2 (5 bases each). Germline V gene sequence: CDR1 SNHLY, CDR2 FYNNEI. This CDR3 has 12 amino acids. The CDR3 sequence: CASSRLRGPHDF. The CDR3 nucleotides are TGTGCCAGCTCCCGGTTGAGGGGACCGCACGACTTC. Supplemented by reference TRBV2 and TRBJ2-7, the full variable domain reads EPEVTQTPSHQVTQMGQEVILRCVPISNHLYFYWYRQILGQKVEFLVSFYNNEISEKSEIFDDQFSVERPDGSNFTLKIRSTKLEDSAMYFCASSRLRGPHDFGPGTRLTVT.

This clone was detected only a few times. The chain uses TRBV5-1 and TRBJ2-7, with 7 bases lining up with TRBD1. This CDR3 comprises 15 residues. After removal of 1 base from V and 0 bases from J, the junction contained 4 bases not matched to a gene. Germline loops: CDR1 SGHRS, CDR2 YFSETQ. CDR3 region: CASSLTGQSSYEQYF. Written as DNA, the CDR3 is TGCGCCAGCAGCTTGACGGGACAGTCCTCCTACGAGCAGTACTTC.

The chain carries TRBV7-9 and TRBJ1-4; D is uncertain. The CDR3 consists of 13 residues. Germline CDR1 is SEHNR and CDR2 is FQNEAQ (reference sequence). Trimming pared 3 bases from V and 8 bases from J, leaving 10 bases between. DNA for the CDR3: TGTGCCAGCAGCTTGGCGGCGGGGGAAAAACTGTTTTTT. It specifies CASSLAAGEKLFF.

The CDR3 sequence is CAIKEGDPNQPQHF. CDR3 DNA sequence: TGTGCCATCAAGGAAGGAGATCCAAATCAGCCCCAGCATTTT. J is TRBJ1-5 and V is TRBV10-3; D remains ambiguous. The CDR3 loop spans 14 amino acids. V was cut by 7 bases and J by 4 bases, with 14 bases left in between. Germline V lookup: CDR1 ENHRY, CDR2 SYGVKD.

The CDR3 protein is CASSLVASGRSEQYF. CDR3 nucleotides: TGTGCCAGCAGCTTGGTGGCTAGCGGGAGAAGCGAGCAGTACTTC. The chain combines TRBV5-4 with TRBJ2-7; 10 nucleotides line up with TRBD2. V dropped 0 bases and J dropped 6; count of bases not matched to a gene: 6. The CDR3 is 15 amino acids. Germline V CDR1 and CDR2: SGHNT, YYREEE (reference sequence).

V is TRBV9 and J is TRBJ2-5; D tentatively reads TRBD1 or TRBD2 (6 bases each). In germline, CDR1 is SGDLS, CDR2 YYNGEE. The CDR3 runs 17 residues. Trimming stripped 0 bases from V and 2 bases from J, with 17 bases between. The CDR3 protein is CASSVASGAPLQETQYF. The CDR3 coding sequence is TGTGCCAGCAGCGTAGCTTCGGGGGCCCCGTTGCAAGAGACCCAGTACTTC.

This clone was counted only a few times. The chain's CDR3 is CASSVGGENGELFF. The CDR3 nucleotides read TGTGCCAGCAGCGTAGGGGGGGAAAACGGGGAGCTGTTTTTT. J is TRBJ2-2 and V is TRBV9; a possible D gene is TRBD2 (6 bases). The CDR3 length is 14 residues. Germline-derived CDR1 and CDR2 are SGDLS and YYNGEE. The ends were cut back, 0 bases at V and 7 bases at J, with 10 bases in the middle. Filled out from reference TRBV9 and TRBJ2-2, the complete variable domain reads DSGVTQTPKHLITATGQRVTLRCSPRSGDLSVYWYQQSLDQGLQFLIQYYNGEERAKGNILERFSAQQFPDLHSELNLSSLELGDSALYFCASSVGGENGELFFGEGSRLTVL.

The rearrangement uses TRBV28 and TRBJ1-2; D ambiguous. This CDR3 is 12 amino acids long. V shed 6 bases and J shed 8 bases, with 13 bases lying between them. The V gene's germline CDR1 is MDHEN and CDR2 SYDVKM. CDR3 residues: CASRADIRGYTF. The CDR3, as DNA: TGTGCCAGCAGGGCCGACATCAGGGGCTACACCTTC.

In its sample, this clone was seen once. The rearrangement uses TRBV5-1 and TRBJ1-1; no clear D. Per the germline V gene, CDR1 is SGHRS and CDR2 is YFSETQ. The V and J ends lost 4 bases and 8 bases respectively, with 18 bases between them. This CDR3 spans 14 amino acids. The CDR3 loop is CASSQSASGLEAFF. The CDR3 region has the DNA TGCGCCAGCAGCCAATCCGCCTCGGGCCTCGAAGCTTTCTTT. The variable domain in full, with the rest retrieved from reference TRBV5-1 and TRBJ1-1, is KAGVTQTPRYLIKTRGQQVTLSCSPISGHRSVSWYQQTPGQGLQFLFEYFSETQRNKGNFPGRFSGRQFSNSRSEMNVSTLELGDSALYLCASSQSASGLEAFFGQGTRLTVV.

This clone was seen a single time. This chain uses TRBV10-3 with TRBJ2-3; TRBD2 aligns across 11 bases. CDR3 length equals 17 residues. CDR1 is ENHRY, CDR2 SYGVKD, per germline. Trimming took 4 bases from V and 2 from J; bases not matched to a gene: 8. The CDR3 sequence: CAISGPGTSGYTDTQYF. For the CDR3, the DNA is TGTGCCATCAGTGGCCCCGGGACTAGCGGCTACACAGATACGCAGTATTTT.

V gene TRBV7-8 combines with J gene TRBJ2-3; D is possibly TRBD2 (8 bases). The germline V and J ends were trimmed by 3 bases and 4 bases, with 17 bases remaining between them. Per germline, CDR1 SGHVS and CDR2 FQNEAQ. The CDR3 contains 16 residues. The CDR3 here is CASSFRGTRHSDTQYF. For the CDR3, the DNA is TGTGCCAGCAGCTTCAGGGGGACTAGACACTCAGATACGCAGTATTTT.

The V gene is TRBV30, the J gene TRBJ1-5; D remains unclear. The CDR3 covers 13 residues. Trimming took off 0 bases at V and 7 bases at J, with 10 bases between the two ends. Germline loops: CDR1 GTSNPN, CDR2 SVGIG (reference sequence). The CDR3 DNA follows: TGTGCCTGGAGTGTAGAGGAACGGCAGCCCCAGCATTTT. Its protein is CAWSVEERQPQHF.

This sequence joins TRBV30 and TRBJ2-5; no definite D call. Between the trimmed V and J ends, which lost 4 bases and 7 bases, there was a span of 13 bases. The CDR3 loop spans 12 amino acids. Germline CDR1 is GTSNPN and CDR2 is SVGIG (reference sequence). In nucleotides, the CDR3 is TGTGCCTGGAATATTATTCCAGGGACCCAGTACTTC. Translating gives CAWNIIPGTQYF.